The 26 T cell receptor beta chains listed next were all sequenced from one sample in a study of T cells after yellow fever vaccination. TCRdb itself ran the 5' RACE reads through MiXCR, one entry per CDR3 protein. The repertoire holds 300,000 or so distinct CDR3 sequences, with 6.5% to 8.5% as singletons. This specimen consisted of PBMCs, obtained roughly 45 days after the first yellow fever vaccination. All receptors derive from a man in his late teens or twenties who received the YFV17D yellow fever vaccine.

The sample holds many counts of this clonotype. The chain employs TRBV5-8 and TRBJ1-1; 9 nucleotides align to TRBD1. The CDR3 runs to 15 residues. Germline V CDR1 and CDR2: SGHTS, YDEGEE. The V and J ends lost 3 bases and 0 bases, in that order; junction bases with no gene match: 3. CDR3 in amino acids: CASSWGQGVNTEAFF. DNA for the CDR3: TGTGCCAGCAGCTGGGGACAGGGCGTGAACACTGAAGCTTTCTTT.

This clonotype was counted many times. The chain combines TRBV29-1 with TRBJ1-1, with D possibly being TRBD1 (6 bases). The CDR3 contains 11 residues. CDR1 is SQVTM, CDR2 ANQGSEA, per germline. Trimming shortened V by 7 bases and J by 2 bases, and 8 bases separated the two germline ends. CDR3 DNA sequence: TGCAGCGCAGGGGTAAACACTGAAGCTTTCTTT. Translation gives CSAGVNTEAFF.

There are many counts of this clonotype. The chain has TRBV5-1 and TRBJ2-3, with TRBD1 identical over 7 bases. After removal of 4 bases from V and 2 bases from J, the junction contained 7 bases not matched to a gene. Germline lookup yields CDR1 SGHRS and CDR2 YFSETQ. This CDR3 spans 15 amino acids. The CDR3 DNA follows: TGCGCCAGCAGCCTAAGGACAGGAGTCACAGATACGCAGTATTTT. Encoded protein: CASSLRTGVTDTQYF.

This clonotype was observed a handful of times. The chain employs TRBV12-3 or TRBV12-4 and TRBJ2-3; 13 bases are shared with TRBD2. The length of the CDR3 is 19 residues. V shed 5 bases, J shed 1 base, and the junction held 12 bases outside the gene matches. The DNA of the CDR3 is TGTGCCAGCAGTGGTCTGTCACTAGCGGGGGGGCCTGGCACAGATACGCAGTATTTT. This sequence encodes CASSGLSLAGGPGTDTQYF.

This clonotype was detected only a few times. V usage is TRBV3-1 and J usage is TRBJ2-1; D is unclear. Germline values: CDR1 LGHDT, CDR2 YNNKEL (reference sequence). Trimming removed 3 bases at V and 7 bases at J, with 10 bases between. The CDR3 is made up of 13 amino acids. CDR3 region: CASSQNFWNEQFF. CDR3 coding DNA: TGTGCCAGCAGCCAGAACTTTTGGAATGAGCAGTTCTTC.

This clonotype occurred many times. The CDR3 reads CASSTRRTLSYEQYF. The CDR3 coding sequence is TGTGCCAGCAGTACCAGACGGACCCTCTCCTACGAGCAGTACTTC. The chain couples TRBV6-1 to TRBJ2-7; D gene uncertain. V lost 5 bases, J lost 0 bases, and 14 bases lay in between. Per the germline V gene, CDR1 is MNHNS and CDR2 is SASEGT. The CDR3 sequence is 15 residues long.

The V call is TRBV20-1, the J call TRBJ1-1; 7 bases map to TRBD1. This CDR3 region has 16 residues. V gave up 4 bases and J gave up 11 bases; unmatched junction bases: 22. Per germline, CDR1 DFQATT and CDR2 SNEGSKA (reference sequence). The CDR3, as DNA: TGCAGTGCTATACGACAGGGTTCCAGTGCAGCCGCAGGCGCTTTCTTT. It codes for CSAIRQGSSAAAGAFF.

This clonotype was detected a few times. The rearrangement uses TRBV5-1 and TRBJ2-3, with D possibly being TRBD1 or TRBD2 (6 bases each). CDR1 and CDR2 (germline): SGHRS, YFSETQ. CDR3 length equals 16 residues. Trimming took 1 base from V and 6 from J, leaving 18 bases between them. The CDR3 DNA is TGCGCCAGCAGCTTGCTCCGGGGGCCCCGCAATGATACGCAGTATTTT. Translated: CASSLLRGPRNDTQYF.

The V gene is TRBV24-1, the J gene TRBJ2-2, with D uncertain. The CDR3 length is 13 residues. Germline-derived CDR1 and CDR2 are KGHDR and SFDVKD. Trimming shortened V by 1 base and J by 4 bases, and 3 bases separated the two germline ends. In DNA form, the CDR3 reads TGTGCCACCAGTGATTTCATCACCGGGGAGCTGTTTTTT. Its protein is CATSDFITGELFF.

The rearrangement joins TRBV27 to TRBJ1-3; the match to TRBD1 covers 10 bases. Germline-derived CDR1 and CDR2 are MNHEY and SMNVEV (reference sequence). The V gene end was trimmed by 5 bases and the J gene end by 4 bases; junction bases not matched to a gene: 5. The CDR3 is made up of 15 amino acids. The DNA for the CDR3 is TGTGCCAGCAGTCGGGACAGGGGAGAAGGAAACACCATATATTTT. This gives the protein CASSRDRGEGNTIYF.

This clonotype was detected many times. CDR3 sequence: CASSHRSGSRGTQYF. The CDR3 coding sequence is TGTGCCAGCAGCCACAGGTCCGGGTCGCGGGGGACCCAGTACTTC. V is TRBV3-1 and J is TRBJ2-5; a weak D match, TRBD2 (6 bases). The germline V gene encodes CDR1 LGHDT and CDR2 YNNKEL (reference sequence). V lost 3 bases to trimming and J lost 7 bases, with 18 bases between them. The CDR3 has 15 amino acids.

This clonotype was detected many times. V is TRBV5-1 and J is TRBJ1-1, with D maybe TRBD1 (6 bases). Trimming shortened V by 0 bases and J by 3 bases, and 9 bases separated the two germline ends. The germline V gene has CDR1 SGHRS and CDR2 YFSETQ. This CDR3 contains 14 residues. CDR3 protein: CASSLGGADTEAFF. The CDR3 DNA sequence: TGCGCCAGCAGCTTGGGGGGGGCGGACACTGAAGCTTTCTTT.

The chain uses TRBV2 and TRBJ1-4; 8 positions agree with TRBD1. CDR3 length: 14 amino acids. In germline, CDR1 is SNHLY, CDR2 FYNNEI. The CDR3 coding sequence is TGTGCTTCTCGAGGGGGGACAGGAGGAGAAAAACTGTTTTTT. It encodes CASRGGTGGEKLFF.

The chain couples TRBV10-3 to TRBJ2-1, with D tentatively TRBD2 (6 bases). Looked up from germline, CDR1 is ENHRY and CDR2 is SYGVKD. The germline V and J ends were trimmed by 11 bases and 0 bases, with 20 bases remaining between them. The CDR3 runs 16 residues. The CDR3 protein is CASHGSGLSSYNEQFF. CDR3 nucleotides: TGTGCCTCACACGGAAGCGGGCTTAGCTCCTACAATGAGCAGTTCTTC.

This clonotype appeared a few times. The CDR3 region is CASSPLDTDYEQYF. CDR3 coding DNA: TGTGCCAGCAGCCCCCTGGACACAGACTACGAGCAGTACTTC. The chain has TRBV5-4 and TRBJ2-7; D is possibly TRBD1 (5 bases). V was shortened by 4 bases and J by 3 bases, with 14 bases between the two germline ends. Germline V CDR1 and CDR2: SGHNT, YYREEE (reference sequence). The CDR3 runs 14 residues.

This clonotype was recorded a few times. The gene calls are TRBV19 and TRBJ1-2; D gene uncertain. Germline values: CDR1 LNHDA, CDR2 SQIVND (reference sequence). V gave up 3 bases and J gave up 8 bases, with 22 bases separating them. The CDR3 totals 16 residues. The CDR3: CASSMGQVLAAEGYTF. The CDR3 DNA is TGTGCCAGTAGTATGGGTCAGGTTTTGGCTGCTGAGGGCTACACCTTC.

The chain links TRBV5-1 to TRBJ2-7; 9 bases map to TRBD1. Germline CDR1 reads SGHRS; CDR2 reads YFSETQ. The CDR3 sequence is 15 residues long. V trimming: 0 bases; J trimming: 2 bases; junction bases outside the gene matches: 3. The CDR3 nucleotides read TGCGCCAGCAGCTTGGGGACAGGGGCGGCCTACGAGCAGTACGTC. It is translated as CASSLGTGAAYEQYV.

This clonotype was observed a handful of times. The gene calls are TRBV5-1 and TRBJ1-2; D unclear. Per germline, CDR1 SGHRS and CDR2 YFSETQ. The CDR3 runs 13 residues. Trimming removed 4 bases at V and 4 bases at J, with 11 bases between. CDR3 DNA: TGCGCCAGCAGCCTTACAGAGACCTATGGCTACACCTTC. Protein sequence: CASSLTETYGYTF.

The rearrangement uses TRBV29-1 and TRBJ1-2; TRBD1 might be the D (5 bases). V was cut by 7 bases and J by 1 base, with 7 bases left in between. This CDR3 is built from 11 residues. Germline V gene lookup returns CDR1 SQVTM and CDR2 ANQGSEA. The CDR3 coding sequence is TGCAGCGCGACAGTTAACTATGGCTACACCTTC. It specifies CSATVNYGYTF.

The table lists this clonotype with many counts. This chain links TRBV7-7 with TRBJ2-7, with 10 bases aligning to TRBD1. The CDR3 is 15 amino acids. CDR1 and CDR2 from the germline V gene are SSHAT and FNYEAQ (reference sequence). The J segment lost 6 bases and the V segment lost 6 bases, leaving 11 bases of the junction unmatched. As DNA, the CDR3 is TGTGCCAGCAGTCAGACAGGGGGCGCGACCAGCGAGCAGTACTTC. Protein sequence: CASSQTGGATSEQYF.

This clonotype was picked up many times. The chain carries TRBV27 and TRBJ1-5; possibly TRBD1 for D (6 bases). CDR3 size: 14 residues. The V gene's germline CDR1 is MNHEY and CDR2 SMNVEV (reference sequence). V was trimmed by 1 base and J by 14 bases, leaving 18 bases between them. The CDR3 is CASSLLPGAPEEHF. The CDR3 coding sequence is TGTGCCAGCAGTTTATTACCAGGGGCCCCGGAGGAGCATTTT.

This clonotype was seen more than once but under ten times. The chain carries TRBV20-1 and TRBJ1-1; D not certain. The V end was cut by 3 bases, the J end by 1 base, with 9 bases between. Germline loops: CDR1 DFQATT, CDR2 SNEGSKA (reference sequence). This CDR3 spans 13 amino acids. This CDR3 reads CSASVGQNTEAFF. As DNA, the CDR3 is TGCAGTGCTAGTGTTGGGCAGAACACTGAAGCTTTCTTT.

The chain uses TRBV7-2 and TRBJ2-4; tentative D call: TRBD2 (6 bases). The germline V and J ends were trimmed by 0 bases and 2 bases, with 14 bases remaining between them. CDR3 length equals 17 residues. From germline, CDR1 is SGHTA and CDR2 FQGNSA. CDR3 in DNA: TGTGCCAGCAGCTTAGCAGGTCGGGGGATGACCAAAAACATTCAGTACTTC. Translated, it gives CASSLAGRGMTKNIQYF.

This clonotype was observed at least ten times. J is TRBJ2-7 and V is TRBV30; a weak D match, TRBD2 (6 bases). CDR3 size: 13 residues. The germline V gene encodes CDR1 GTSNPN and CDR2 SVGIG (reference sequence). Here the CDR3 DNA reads TGTGCAAGCATGCTGCGGGAATCCTACGAGCAGTACTTC. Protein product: CASMLRESYEQYF.

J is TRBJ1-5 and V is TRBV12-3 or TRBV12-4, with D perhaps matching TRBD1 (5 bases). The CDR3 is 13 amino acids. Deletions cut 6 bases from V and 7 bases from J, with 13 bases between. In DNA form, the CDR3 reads TGTGCCAGCAGGCCCGGGCAGGGCCAGCCCCAGCATTTT. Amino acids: CASRPGQGQPQHF.

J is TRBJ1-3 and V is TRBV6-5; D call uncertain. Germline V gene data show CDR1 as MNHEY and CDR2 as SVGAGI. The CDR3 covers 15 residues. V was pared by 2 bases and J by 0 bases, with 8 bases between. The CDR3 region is CASSYQPSSGNTIYF. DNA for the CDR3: TGTGCCAGCAGTTACCAACCTAGCTCTGGAAACACCATATATTTT.